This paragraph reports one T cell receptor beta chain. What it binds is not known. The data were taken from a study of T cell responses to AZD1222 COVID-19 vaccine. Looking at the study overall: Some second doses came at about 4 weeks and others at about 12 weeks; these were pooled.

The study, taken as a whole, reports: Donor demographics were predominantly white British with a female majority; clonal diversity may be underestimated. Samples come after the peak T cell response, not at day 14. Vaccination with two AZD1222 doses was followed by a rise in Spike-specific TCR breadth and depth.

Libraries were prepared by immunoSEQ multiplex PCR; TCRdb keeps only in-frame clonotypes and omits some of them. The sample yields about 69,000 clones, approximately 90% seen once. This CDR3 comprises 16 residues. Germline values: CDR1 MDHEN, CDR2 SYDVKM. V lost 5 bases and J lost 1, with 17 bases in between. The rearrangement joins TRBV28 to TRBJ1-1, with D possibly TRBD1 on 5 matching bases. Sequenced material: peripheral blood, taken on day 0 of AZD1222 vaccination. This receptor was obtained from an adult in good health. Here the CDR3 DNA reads TGTGCCAGCAGTCGACTCCAGGGTCGGGGGAACACTGAAGCTTTCTTT. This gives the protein CASSRLQGRGNTEAFF.